A single sample gave rise to the 30 T cell receptor beta chains below, sequenced in a study of T cells after yellow fever vaccination (dated by TCRdb to between 2018 and 2020). The sample's treatment or condition label, decoded: live attenuated yellow fever vaccine strain. The library was produced with 5' RACE. Instrument used: Illumina HiSeq 2500. The public reads were quality trimmed at Q25 with fastp and then assembled into clones with MiXCR by TCRdb, keeping productive beta chains. Each entry is one CDR3 protein sequence, shown with its most common DNA and genes. In all, the sample holds some 130,000 distinct CDR3 sequences, and 6.6% of those were seen once. Approximately 0.61% of the sample lies in the top ten. The source was CD4+ T cells sorted from PBMCs, collected 10 days after the yellow fever booster vaccination. The source is a man aged 25 to 40 who received the YFV17D yellow fever vaccine.

This clonotype came up a few times. This chain links TRBV6-5 with TRBJ1-1; D gene unclear. The CDR3 has 11 residues. V lost 6 bases to trimming and J lost 2 bases, with 4 bases between them. The V gene's germline CDR1 is MNHEY and CDR2 SVGAGI. The chain's CDR3 is CASRVNTEAFF. CDR3 DNA: TGTGCCAGCAGGGTAAACACTGAAGCTTTCTTT.

Ten or more counts support this clonotype. V usage is TRBV24-1 and J usage is TRBJ2-2, with 8 bases matching TRBD1. CDR1 is KGHDR, CDR2 SFDVKD, per germline. The CDR3 loop spans 16 amino acids. V lost 6 bases to trimming and J lost 1 base; unmatched junction nucleotides: 6. The CDR3 DNA reads as TGTGCCACCAGTACTACGACAGGGGAGAACACCGGGGAGCTGTTTTTT. Translated: CATSTTTGENTGELFF.

This clonotype was counted many times. The gene calls are TRBV20-1 and TRBJ2-1; 11 bases fit TRBD2. V shed 1 base and J 8 bases; nucleotides not matched to a gene: 10. Germline CDR1 and CDR2: DFQATT and SNEGSKA (reference sequence). The CDR3 has 16 amino acids. CDR3 protein: CSARVLAGGPAHEQFF. In DNA, the CDR3 is TGCAGTGCTAGAGTCTTAGCGGGAGGGCCTGCTCATGAGCAGTTCTTC.

This clonotype was observed many times. V is TRBV10-3 and J is TRBJ2-5; the D gene is possibly TRBD2 (6 bases). Germline CDR1 is ENHRY and CDR2 is SYGVKD. CDR3 size: 14 residues. Trimming took 10 bases from V and 5 from J, leaving 20 bases between them. CDR3 in DNA: TGTGCCACCTCCTCGGTGGAGGGAGTGGAGACCCAGTACTTC. As protein: CATSSVEGVETQYF.

The sample holds many counts of this clonotype. The rearrangement links TRBV7-2 to TRBJ2-3; 9 positions agree with TRBD1. Germline V lookup: CDR1 SGHTA, CDR2 FQGNSA. The CDR3 is made up of 15 amino acids. Unmatched junction bases numbered 5, after V lost 5 bases and J lost 2 bases. In DNA, the CDR3 is TGTGCCAGCAGCCAAACAGGGGGCGCCACAGATACGCAGTATTTT. It specifies CASSQTGGATDTQYF.

This clonotype came up many times. The V call is TRBV7-6, the J call TRBJ2-7, with TRBD1 matching over 8 bases. The ends lost 4 bases at V and 6 bases at J; junction bases unmatched: 8. There are 14 residues in the CDR3. CDR1 is SGHVS, CDR2 FNYEAQ, per germline. CDR3 in DNA: TGTGCCAGCAGCTACGACAGGGGCCTTGGCGAGCAGTACTTC. It codes for CASSYDRGLGEQYF.

This chain uses TRBV2 with TRBJ2-5, with 9 bases fitting TRBD1. Germline values: CDR1 SNHLY, CDR2 FYNNEI. This CDR3 has 19 residues. Unmatched junction bases numbered 23, after V lost 11 bases and J lost 1 base. This chain's CDR3 is CAFCTSRDRALILQETQYF. CDR3 DNA: TGTGCCTTCTGTACGTCCCGGGACAGGGCGCTTATTCTCCAAGAGACCCAGTACTTC.

This clonotype appeared many times. This chain uses TRBV9 with TRBJ2-5, with a possible D match to TRBD2 (5 bases). This CDR3 has 13 residues. V gave up 9 bases and J gave up 3 bases, with 15 bases separating them. Germline CDR1 is SGDLS and CDR2 is YYNGEE. This chain's CDR3 is CAIRLSREETQYF. As DNA, the CDR3 is TGTGCCATCCGACTAAGTAGGGAAGAGACCCAGTACTTC.

In its sample, this clonotype was seen a few times. The chain carries TRBV19 and TRBJ1-2; D is uncertain. Germline lookup yields CDR1 LNHDA and CDR2 SQIVND (reference sequence). Deletions cut 1 base from V and 5 bases from J, with 2 bases between. The CDR3 is 11 amino acids. This CDR3 reads CASSIGYGYTF. The CDR3 DNA sequence: TGTGCCAGTAGTATAGGGTATGGCTACACCTTC.

This clonotype was found many times. CDR3 sequence: CASSQERYNEQFF. In DNA, the CDR3 is TGTGCCAGCAGCCAAGAGCGGTACAATGAGCAGTTCTTC. The gene calls are TRBV14 and TRBJ2-1; D is unresolved. From germline, CDR1 is SGHDN and CDR2 FVKESK. The V end was cut by 0 bases, the J end by 4 bases, with 4 bases between. The CDR3 totals 13 residues. The full variable domain, with the rest looked up from reference TRBV14 and TRBJ2-1, is EAGVTQFPSHSVIEKGQTVTLRCDPISGHDNLYWYRRVMGKEIKFLLHFVKESKQDESGMPNNRFLAERTGGTYSTLKVQPAELEDSGVYFCASSQERYNEQFFGPGTRLTVL.

This clonotype was detected a few times. DNA for the CDR3: TGCAGTGCTAGGCCCCCGGGGAAAGGGTCCTACAATGAGCAGTTCTTC. Amino acid sequence: CSARPPGKGSYNEQFF. This chain connects TRBV20-1 to TRBJ2-1; D perhaps matches TRBD2 (5 bases). CDR3 length equals 16 residues. The V end lost 3 bases, the J end lost 1 base, and 16 bases lay between the germline ends. Germline lookup yields CDR1 DFQATT and CDR2 SNEGSKA (reference sequence).

This clonotype was observed many times. The chain has TRBV20-1 and TRBJ2-3; the match to TRBD2 covers 13 bases. V lost 6 bases, J lost 2 bases, and 11 bases stayed unmatched. This CDR3 contains 17 residues. Germline-derived CDR1 and CDR2 are DFQATT and SNEGSKA (reference sequence). The CDR3 spells CSAPHTSGRENTDTQYF. The CDR3 nucleotides are TGCAGTGCCCCCCACACTAGCGGGAGGGAAAACACAGATACGCAGTATTTT.

This chain links TRBV9 with TRBJ2-5; 8 bases are a match to TRBD2. The J segment lost 2 bases and the V segment lost 4 bases, leaving 7 bases of the junction unmatched. The CDR3 runs to 15 residues. Looked up from germline, CDR1 is SGDLS and CDR2 is YYNGEE. The CDR3 sequence is CASSLASGPQETQYF. CDR3 nucleotide sequence: TGTGCCAGCAGCTTAGCTAGCGGGCCGCAAGAGACCCAGTACTTC.

The table lists this clonotype with a few counts. V and J are TRBV29-1 and TRBJ1-2, with no clear D. In germline, CDR1 is SQVTM, CDR2 ANQGSEA. Trimming stripped 6 bases from V and 2 bases from J, with 13 bases between. The CDR3 consists of 13 residues. CDR3 nucleotide sequence: TGCAGCGTCCTTAGGGCCGCGAACTATGGCTACACCTTC. This gives the protein CSVLRAANYGYTF. Variable domain in full (rest from reference TRBV29-1 and TRBJ1-2): SAVISQKPSRDICQRGTSLTIQCQVDSQVTMMFWYRQQPGQSLTLIATANQGSEATYESGFVIDKFPISRPNLTFSTLTVSNMSPEDSSIYLCSVLRAANYGYTFGSGTRLTVV.

The sample holds many counts of this clonotype. The rearrangement links TRBV10-3 to TRBJ2-5; 8 positions match TRBD1. The CDR3 runs 14 residues. V lost 2 bases to trimming and J lost 3 bases; unmatched junction nucleotides: 2. CDR1 is ENHRY and CDR2 is SYGVKD in the germline V gene. The CDR3 protein is CAISEPGQEETQYF. The CDR3 nucleotides are TGTGCCATCAGTGAGCCGGGACAGGAAGAGACCCAGTACTTC.

This clonotype showed up just a few times. As DNA, the CDR3 is TGTGCCAGCTCACCTGGGACCCCCCCGGGGAACATTCAGTACTTC. Protein product: CASSPGTPPGNIQYF. The chain carries TRBV18 and TRBJ2-4, with D perhaps TRBD1 or TRBD2 (5 bases each). CDR3 length: 15 amino acids. Trimming removed 3 bases at V and 7 bases at J, with 16 bases between. Germline assignment: CDR1 KGHSH and CDR2 LQKENI.

This clonotype has ten or more counts. V usage is TRBV29-1 and J usage is TRBJ2-1; the D is unclear. The CDR3 covers 10 residues. Germline CDR1 reads SQVTM; CDR2 reads ANQGSEA. Trimming took off 4 bases at V and 10 bases at J, with 8 bases between the two ends. Here the CDR3 DNA reads TGCAGCGTTGGAGCTCGGGAGCAGTTCTTC. It translates to CSVGAREQFF.

This clonotype has ten or more counts. The chain combines TRBV10-2 with TRBJ2-1; D possibly uses TRBD1 or TRBD2 (5 bases each). V lost 4 bases, J lost 7 bases, and 14 bases lay in between. The CDR3 has 14 amino acids. Germline CDR1 is WSHSY and CDR2 is SAAADI. The CDR3 is CASSGGRGINEQFF. CDR3 bases: TGCGCCAGCAGTGGGGGCCGGGGCATAAATGAGCAGTTCTTC.

This clonotype was recorded at least ten times. This chain joins TRBV7-9 and TRBJ2-7, with 9 bases lining up with TRBD1. Losses at the gene ends were 5 bases for V and 5 bases for J; bases not matched to a gene: 13. CDR1 is SEHNR and CDR2 is FQNEAQ in the germline V gene (reference sequence). This CDR3 is built from 16 residues. CDR3 bases: TGTGCCAGCAGCCACCAAACCGGGACAGGGAAAGACGAGCAGTACTTC. Amino acids: CASSHQTGTGKDEQYF.

The CDR3 spells CASSQGPGQGVGYTF. In nucleotides, the CDR3 is TGCGCCAGCAGCCAAGGACCGGGACAGGGGGTTGGCTACACCTTC. This sequence joins TRBV4-3 and TRBJ1-2; 11 bases map to TRBD1. CDR1 is LGHNA and CDR2 is YSLEER in the germline V gene. The junction had 5 bases not matched to a gene; V was cut back by 1 base and J by 7 bases. The CDR3 is made up of 15 amino acids.

Here the CDR3 DNA reads TGTGCCAGCAGTTTCATCGGCACCAATAATGAAAAACTGTTTTTT. It codes for CASSFIGTNNEKLFF. J is TRBJ1-4 and V is TRBV12-3 or TRBV12-4; no clear D gene. The CDR3 length is 15 residues. Trimming left V 3 bases short and J 4 bases short, with 12 bases between.

The table lists this clonotype with many counts. The CDR3 DNA is TGTGCCAGCAGTTACTCGACAGGACGGGCCACTGAAGCTTTCTTT. Encoded protein: CASSYSTGRATEAFF. The chain is built from TRBV6-2 or TRBV6-3 and TRBJ1-1; D possibly corresponds to TRBD1 (6 bases). The ends were cut back, 0 bases at V and 4 bases at J, with 12 bases in the middle. Germline loops: CDR1 MNHEY, CDR2 SVGEGT. The CDR3 has 15 residues.

This clonotype was observed many times. The CDR3 region is CASSSGTKWQFF. In DNA form, the CDR3 reads TGTGCCAGCAGCTCCGGGACTAAGTGGCAGTTCTTC. This rearrangement joins TRBV11-2 to TRBJ2-1, with 7 bases lining up with TRBD2. The CDR3 extends over 12 amino acids. The V gene's germline CDR1 is SGHAT and CDR2 FQNNGV. V lost 4 bases to trimming and J lost 12 bases; unmatched junction nucleotides: 6.

The sample holds many counts of this clonotype. The V and J genes are TRBV7-8 and TRBJ2-1, with D uncertain. V was pared by 6 bases and J by 11 bases, with 11 bases between. The CDR3 runs 11 residues. CDR1 and CDR2 (germline): SGHVS, FQNEAQ. The CDR3 protein is CASRYSTQQFF. CDR3 coding DNA: TGTGCCAGCAGATACTCAACCCAGCAGTTCTTC.

This clonotype occurred many times. The chain carries TRBV4-3 and TRBJ2-7, with D unresolved. Germline CDR1 reads LGHNA; CDR2 reads YSLEER. The CDR3 extends over 12 amino acids. V lost 3 bases to trimming and J lost 3 bases, with 6 bases between them. CDR3 sequence: CASSQSLYEQYF. CDR3 coding DNA: TGCGCCAGCAGCCAGTCCCTCTACGAGCAGTACTTC.

This clonotype has at least ten counts. The chain links TRBV28 to TRBJ2-7; maybe TRBD1 (6 bases). There are 15 residues in the CDR3. Trimming stripped 4 bases from V and 4 bases from J, with 17 bases between. CDR1 MDHEN and CDR2 SYDVKM come from the germline V gene. For the CDR3, the DNA is TGTGCCAGCAGTTCCCCCCCTGGGGGCTTGTACGAGCAGTACTTC. Translation gives CASSSPPGGLYEQYF.

In this sample, this clonotype turned up many times. The V and J genes are TRBV5-1 and TRBJ2-7; 8 bases are shared with TRBD1. The CDR3 is 14 amino acids. V was pared by 5 bases and J by 3 bases, with 7 bases of the junction left unmatched. Germline CDR1 is SGHRS and CDR2 is YFSETQ. CDR3 amino acids: CASRGDRTFYEQYF. The CDR3 DNA follows: TGCGCCAGCAGAGGGGACAGGACTTTCTACGAGCAGTACTTC. The whole variable domain, filled in from reference TRBV5-1 and TRBJ2-7, reads KAGVTQTPRYLIKTRGQQVTLSCSPISGHRSVSWYQQTPGQGLQFLFEYFSETQRNKGNFPGRFSGRQFSNSRSEMNVSTLELGDSALYLCASRGDRTFYEQYFGPGTRLTVT.

This clonotype was detected ten times or more. The chain joins TRBV3-1 to TRBJ2-1; D is uncertain. The CDR3 is made up of 17 amino acids. Germline loops: CDR1 LGHDT, CDR2 YNNKEL (reference sequence). Trimming shortened V by 1 base and J by 4 bases, and 17 bases separated the two germline ends. Here the CDR3 DNA reads TGTGCCAGCAGCCAAGTATGGCTAGAAAGTGGGTACAATGAGCAGTTCTTC. Translated, it gives CASSQVWLESGYNEQFF.

This clonotype was seen ten or more times. The gene calls are TRBV9 and TRBJ2-1; 10 bases match TRBD1. The CDR3 extends over 15 amino acids. J gave up 6 bases and V 5 bases, and 8 bases lay outside the gene matches. The germline gives CDR1 SGDLS, CDR2 YYNGEE. The CDR3 region has the DNA TGTGCCAGCAGTAGCTCCGGGACAGGGGTCAATGAGCAGTTCTTC. Translation: CASSSSGTGVNEQFF.

V gene TRBV29-1 combines with J gene TRBJ2-7; 10 bases map to TRBD1. Trimming removed 6 bases from V and 5 bases from J; junction bases left unmatched: 7. This CDR3 is 13 amino acids long. Germline V CDR1 and CDR2: SQVTM, ANQGSEA. CDR3 nucleotides: TGCAGCGTAGGGGACAGGGGTAGCGACGAGCAGTACTTC. Residues: CSVGDRGSDEQYF.